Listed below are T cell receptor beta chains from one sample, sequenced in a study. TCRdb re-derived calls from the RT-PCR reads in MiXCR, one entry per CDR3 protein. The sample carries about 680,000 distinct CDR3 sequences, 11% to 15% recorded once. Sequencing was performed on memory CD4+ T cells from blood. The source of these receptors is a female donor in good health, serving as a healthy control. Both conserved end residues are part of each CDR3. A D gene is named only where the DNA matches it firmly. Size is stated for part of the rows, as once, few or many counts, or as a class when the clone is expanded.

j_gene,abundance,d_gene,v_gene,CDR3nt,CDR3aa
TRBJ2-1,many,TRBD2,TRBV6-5,TGTGCCAGCAAGGTTGGCGGGAGGGCGGAACAAGGGGAGTTCTTC,CASKVGGRAEQGEFF
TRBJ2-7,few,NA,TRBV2,TGTGCCAGCAGTATCCCATCCCCTGGTAAGACTGGGAGACCTACCTACGAGCAGTACTTC,CASSIPSPGKTGRPTYEQYF
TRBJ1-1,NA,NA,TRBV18,TGTGCCAGCTCACCAGAGGGGGGAACTGAAGCTTTCTTT,CASSPEGGTEAFF
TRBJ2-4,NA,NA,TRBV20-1,TGCAGTGCTTGGACTGCAGCCAAAAACATTCAGTACTTC,CSAWTAAKNIQYF
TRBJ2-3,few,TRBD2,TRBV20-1,TGCAGTGCTGTAGGACTAGCGTCTCCTAGCACAGATACGCAGTATTTT,CSAVGLASPSTDTQYF
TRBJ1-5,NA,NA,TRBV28,TGTGCCAGCAGTCAAAGGTGGAGCAATCAGCCCCAGCATTTT,CASSQRWSNQPQHF
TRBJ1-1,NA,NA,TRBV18,TGTGCCAGCTCCCCCGGGTCCACGGGCGTGGACACTGAAGCTTTCTTT,CASSPGSTGVDTEAFF
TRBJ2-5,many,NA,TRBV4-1,TGCGCCAGCAGCCCCGGCAAGCAAGAGACCCAGTACTTC,CASSPGKQETQYF
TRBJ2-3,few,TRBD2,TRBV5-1,TGCGCCAGCCGCCGGGCCGCTGCGGGAGGGTCAGATACGCAGTATTTT,CASRRAAAGGSDTQYF
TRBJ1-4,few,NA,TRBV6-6,TGTGCCAGCAGCAGAAATCATGAAAAACTGTTTTTT,CASSRNHEKLFF
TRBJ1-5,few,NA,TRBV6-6,TGTGCCAGCAGTTACGCGAACAGGGATAGCAATCAGCCCCAGCATTTT,CASSYANRDSNQPQHF
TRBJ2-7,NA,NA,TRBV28,TGTGCCAGCAGTCTGGACGTTAGGATCTACGAGCAGTACTTC,CASSLDVRIYEQYF
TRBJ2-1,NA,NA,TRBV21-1,TGTGCCAGCAGCCTCCAGCGGGGGGACAGATACAATGAGCAGTTCTTC,CASSLQRGDRYNEQFF
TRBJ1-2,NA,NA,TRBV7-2,TGTGCCAGCAGCTCTTCGGACGTCTATGGCTACACCTTC,CASSSSDVYGYTF
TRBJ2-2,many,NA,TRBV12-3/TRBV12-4,TGTGCCAGCAGCGCCACCGGGGAGCTGTTTTTT,CASSATGELFF
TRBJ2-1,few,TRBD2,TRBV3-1,TGTGCCAGCAGCCACGTCAGCGGGAGGATTGACAATGAGCAGTTCTTC,CASSHVSGRIDNEQFF
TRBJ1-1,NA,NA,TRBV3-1,TGTGCCAGCAGTCAGGGTTCCACTGAAGCTTTCTTT,CASSQGSTEAFF
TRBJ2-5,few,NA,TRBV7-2,TGTGCCAGCAGCTTTCAGGGAGGGGGGGAGACCCAGTACTTC,CASSFQGGGETQYF
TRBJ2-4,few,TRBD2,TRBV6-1,TGTGCCAGCAGTGAAGCTCGCTCTAGCGGCTTACTAGCCAAAAACATTCAGTACTTC,CASSEARSSGLLAKNIQYF
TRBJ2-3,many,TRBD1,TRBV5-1,TGCGCCAGCAGCCTCCGGACAGGGGGAGGCACAGATACGCAGTATTTT,CASSLRTGGGTDTQYF
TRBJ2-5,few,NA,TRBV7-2,TGTGCCAGCAGCCGCGGTCTAGAAGAGACCCAGTACTTC,CASSRGLEETQYF
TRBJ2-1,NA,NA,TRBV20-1,TGCAGTGCTAGAGATGCATCGGCTAGCGTAGACAATGAGCAGTTCTTC,CSARDASASVDNEQFF
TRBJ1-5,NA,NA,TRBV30,TGTGCCTGGAGGGAGCCAGGGAGACAGCCCCAGCATTTT,CAWREPGRQPQHF
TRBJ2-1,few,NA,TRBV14,TGTGCCAGCAGCCCATACCACTCCTACAATGAGCAGTTCTTC,CASSPYHSYNEQFF
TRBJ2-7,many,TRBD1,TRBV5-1,TGCGCCAGCAGCTTGGGGGACAGCATATACTTC,CASSLGDSIYF
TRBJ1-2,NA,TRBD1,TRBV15,TGTGCCACCAGCAGAGATCTTTTAGGACAGGGAATATATGGCTACACCTTC,CATSRDLLGQGIYGYTF
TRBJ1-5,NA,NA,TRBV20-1,TGCAGTGCTACCGAAGACAGGTGGAATCAGCCCCAGCATTTT,CSATEDRWNQPQHF
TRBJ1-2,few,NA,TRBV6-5,TGTGCCAGCAGTCGTGACAGCTACGGCTATGGCTACACCTTC,CASSRDSYGYGYTF
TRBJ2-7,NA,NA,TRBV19,TGTGCCAGTAACCGCGGGGTAGGATTCTACGAGCAGTACTTC,CASNRGVGFYEQYF
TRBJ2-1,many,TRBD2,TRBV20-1,TGCAGTGTCCGCGCCAGCGGGAGTTACAATGAGCAGTTCTTC,CSVRASGSYNEQFF
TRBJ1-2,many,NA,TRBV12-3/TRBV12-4,TGTGCCAGCAGATATCAGGGGAATGGCTACACCTTC,CASRYQGNGYTF
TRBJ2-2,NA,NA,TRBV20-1,TGCAGTGCTAGAGATTGGGTTAAATCGAACGCCGGGGAGCTGTTTTTT,CSARDWVKSNAGELFF
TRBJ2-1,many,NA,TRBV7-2,TGTGCCAGCAGCCGACGTGCAATGGCGGGGTCTTACAATGAGCAGTTCTTC,CASSRRAMAGSYNEQFF